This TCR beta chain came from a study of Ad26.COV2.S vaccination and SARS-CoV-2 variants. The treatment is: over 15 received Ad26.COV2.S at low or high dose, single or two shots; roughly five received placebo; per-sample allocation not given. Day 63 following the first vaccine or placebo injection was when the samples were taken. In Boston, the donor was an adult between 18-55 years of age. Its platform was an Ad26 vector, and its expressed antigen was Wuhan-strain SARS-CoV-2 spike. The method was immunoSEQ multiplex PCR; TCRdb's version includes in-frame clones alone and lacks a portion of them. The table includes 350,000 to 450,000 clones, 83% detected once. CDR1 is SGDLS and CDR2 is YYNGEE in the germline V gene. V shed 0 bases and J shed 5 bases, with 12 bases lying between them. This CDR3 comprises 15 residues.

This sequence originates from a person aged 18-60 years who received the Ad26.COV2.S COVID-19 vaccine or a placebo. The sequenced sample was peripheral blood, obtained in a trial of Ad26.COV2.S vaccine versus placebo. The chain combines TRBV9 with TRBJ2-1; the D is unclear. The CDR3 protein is CASSVDLWPHNEQFF. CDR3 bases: TGTGCCAGCAGCGTAGATCTCTGGCCTCACAATGAGCAGTTCTTC.